This T cell receptor beta chain emerged from a study of shared clonotypes between healthy human individuals. Whole-study findings and limits: Relative to clonotypes present in all four donors, those not shared had lower generation probabilities. Sharing of clonotypes among donors was expected to vary with sequencing depth.

Cells designated naive CD8 were CD45RO-negative and were positively selected for CCR7, with terminally differentiated effector memory CD45RA+ cells excluded. Germline CDR1 and CDR2: SGHVS and FNYEAQ. This CDR3 comprises 13 residues. The V gene lost 0 bases and the J gene lost 7 bases, with 4 bases spanning the gap. Each subset's genomic DNA was split evenly across several immunoSEQ plates. This table comes from immunoSEQ multiplex PCR, and its TCRdb copy is limited to in-frame clones, with some not included. This table holds about 2.1 million clones, about 94% found once. This clone was recorded once. Its antigen remains unknown.

The source is a man aged 18-30 years in good health. Some clones in this sample may be carry-over from other donors' samples. The sequencing sample was made of naive CD8+ T cells from PBMCs. V gene TRBV7-6 combines with J gene TRBJ1-6; the D is unclear. CDR3 in amino acids: CASSLARNSPLHF. CDR3 bases: TGTGCCAGCAGCTTAGCTAGAAATTCACCCCTCCACTTT.